This T cell receptor (beta chain) was identified during a study of post-analysis software for immune sequencing data. Study results and limitations: Controls had lower frequencies than patients of a handful of TRBV segments, which included TRBV5-6, TRBV5-1 and TRBV20-1. Controls significantly exceeded multiple sclerosis patients in normalized Chao1 diversity.

Germline V gene lookup returns CDR1 SNHLY and CDR2 FYNNEI. V dropped 3 bases and J dropped 2 bases, with 7 bases sitting between them. The CDR3 extends over 13 amino acids. Of note for this clonotype: Its specificity is not known.

The authors incorporated unique molecular identifiers into the TCR beta cDNA libraries. One entry per CDR3 protein, called by TCRdb with MiXCR from the PCR reads. The repertoire holds fewer than 900,000 distinct CDR3 sequences, around 46% seen once, with approximately 4.4% in the top ten. The rearrangement links TRBV2 to TRBJ2-5; unclear D gene. Specimen: blood. The origin of this receptor is a girl aged 10-17 years with multiple sclerosis. CDR3 coding DNA: TGTGCCAGCAGTGAGGGCTTTCAAGAGACCCAGTACTTC. Residues: CASSEGFQETQYF.